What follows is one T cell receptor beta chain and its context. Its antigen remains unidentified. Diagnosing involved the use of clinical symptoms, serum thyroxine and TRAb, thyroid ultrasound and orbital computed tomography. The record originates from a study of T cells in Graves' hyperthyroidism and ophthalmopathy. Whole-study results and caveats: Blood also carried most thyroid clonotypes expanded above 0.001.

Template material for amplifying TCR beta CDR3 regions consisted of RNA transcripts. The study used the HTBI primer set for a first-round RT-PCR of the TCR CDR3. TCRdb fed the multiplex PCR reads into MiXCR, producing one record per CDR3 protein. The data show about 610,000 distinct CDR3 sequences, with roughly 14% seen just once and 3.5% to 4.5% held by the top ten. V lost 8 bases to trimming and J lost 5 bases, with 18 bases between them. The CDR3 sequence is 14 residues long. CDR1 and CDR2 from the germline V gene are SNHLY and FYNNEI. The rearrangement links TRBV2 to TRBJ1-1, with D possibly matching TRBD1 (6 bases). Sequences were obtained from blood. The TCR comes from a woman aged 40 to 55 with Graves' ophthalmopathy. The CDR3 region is CASVRYREGTEAFF. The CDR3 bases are TGTGCCAGCGTCCGGTACAGGGAGGGTACTGAAGCTTTCTTT.